The 17 T cell receptor beta chains presented below share a single source sample, sequenced in a study of blood T cell repertoires in COVID-19. This table comes from immunoSEQ multiplex PCR, and its TCRdb copy is limited to in-frame clones, with some not included. Of a few hundred thousand clones listed, over 75% are singletons. Source material: peripheral blood. The receptors derive from a young man who had recovered from COVID-19.

This chain links TRBV19 with TRBJ2-3; 10 positions match TRBD2. CDR3 length equals 17 residues. Germline V gives CDR1 LNHDA, CDR2 SQIVND (reference sequence). V shed 0 bases, J shed 4 bases, and the junction held 7 bases outside the gene matches. The DNA of the CDR3 is TGTGCCAGTAGTATAGAAGCGGGGGGGGCCTTTCCAGATACGCAGTATTTT. This sequence encodes CASSIEAGGAFPDTQYF.

The chain couples TRBV9 to TRBJ2-5, with TRBD1 matching over 7 bases. Germline trimming cut 6 bases from V and 2 bases from J; bases unmatched to any gene: 10. The CDR3 runs 15 residues. CDR1 SGDLS and CDR2 YYNGEE come from the germline V gene. CDR3 DNA sequence: TGTGCCAGCACCCCCCGAGACAGGGCACAAGAGACCCAGTACTTC. This gives the protein CASTPRDRAQETQYF.

This clone has a single count. V gene TRBV19 combines with J gene TRBJ2-1; TRBD1 aligns across 8 bases. Trimming removed 7 bases from V and 6 bases from J; junction bases left unmatched: 8. There are 14 residues in the CDR3. Germline V gene data show CDR1 as LNHDA and CDR2 as SQIVND (reference sequence). CDR3 protein: CASKRQGATNEQFF. As DNA, the CDR3 is TGTGCCAGTAAAAGGCAGGGGGCGACCAATGAGCAGTTCTTC.

The V gene is TRBV4-2, the J gene TRBJ1-2; D might be TRBD1 (6 bases). The CDR3 is 15 residues long. CDR1 is LGHNA and CDR2 is YNFKEQ in the germline V gene. Trimming left V 1 base short and J 2 bases short, with 11 bases between. The DNA for the CDR3 is TGTGCCAGCAGCCAAGGCCATGGACAGAACTATGGCTACACCTTC. This translates into CASSQGHGQNYGYTF.

This chain links TRBV5-6 with TRBJ2-2; no firm D call. The ends were cut back, 3 bases at V and 2 bases at J, with 5 bases in the middle. Germline CDR1 is SGHDT and CDR2 is YYEEEE. The CDR3 is made up of 13 amino acids. The CDR3 nucleotides read TGTGCCAGCAGCTCACATAACACCGGGGAGCTGTTTTTT. Translating it yields CASSSHNTGELFF.

The chain couples TRBV15 to TRBJ1-1, with unresolved D. V was pared by 0 bases and J by 4 bases, with 6 bases between. The CDR3 is 13 residues long. Germline lookup yields CDR1 LNHNV and CDR2 YYDKDF (reference sequence). The CDR3 DNA reads as TGTGCCACCAGCAGAGATCGGGGCACTGAAGCTTTCTTT. Encoded protein: CATSRDRGTEAFF.

The chain employs TRBV5-1 and TRBJ2-1; 10 bases are a match to TRBD2. CDR1 is SGHRS and CDR2 is YFSETQ in the germline V gene. V gave up 4 bases and J gave up 4 bases; unmatched junction bases: 5. The CDR3 has 15 residues. The DNA for the CDR3 is TGCGCCAGCAGCGCCCTAGCGGGGGTATACAATGAGCAGTTCTTC. It encodes CASSALAGVYNEQFF.

This sequence joins TRBV7-2 and TRBJ1-4; D is perhaps TRBD1 (5 bases). Trimming removed 0 bases at V and 7 bases at J, with 9 bases between. Germline V gives CDR1 SGHTA, CDR2 FQGNSA. CDR3 size: 14 residues. Here the CDR3 DNA reads TGTGCCAGCAGCTTAGCAGGGGTTCGTGAAAAACTGTTTTTT. It specifies CASSLAGVREKLFF.

This clone was seen only a few times. The chain couples TRBV23-1 to TRBJ1-2, with D hard to call. TRBV23-1 is given ORF status, its function remaining uncertain. Between the trimmed V and J ends, which lost 9 bases and 2 bases, there was a span of 7 bases. This CDR3 contains 11 residues. CDR3 nucleotides: TGCGCCAGGGGCCCCAACTATGGCTACACCTTC. It yields the protein CARGPNYGYTF.

The rearrangement uses TRBV5-6 and TRBJ2-1; D perhaps matches TRBD1 (6 bases). This CDR3 is built from 13 residues. Trimming removed 0 bases at V and 14 bases at J, with 15 bases between. Per the germline V gene, CDR1 is SGHDT and CDR2 is YYEEEE. This CDR3 is CASSLVEVQGKFF. CDR3 in DNA: TGTGCCAGCAGCTTGGTGGAAGTCCAGGGGAAGTTCTTC.

This chain uses TRBV5-5 with TRBJ2-7; 12 nucleotides align to TRBD2. The CDR3 runs to 15 residues. The V gene's germline CDR1 is SGHKS and CDR2 YYEKEE (reference sequence). V lost 3 bases, J lost 6 bases, and 7 bases stayed unmatched. CDR3 in amino acids: CASSSSSGGAFEQYF. The DNA for the CDR3 is TGTGCCAGCAGCTCCTCTAGCGGGGGGGCTTTCGAGCAGTACTTC.

This sequence joins TRBV11-3 and TRBJ1-5, with 7 nucleotides matching TRBD1. V gave up 6 bases and J gave up 4 bases; unmatched junction bases: 9. CDR3 size: 15 residues. CDR1 is SGHNT and CDR2 is YENEEA in the germline V gene. CDR3 residues: CASSPPGDRNQPQHF. CDR3 DNA: TGTGCCAGCAGTCCCCCGGGGGACAGAAATCAGCCCCAGCATTTT.

This sequence joins TRBV9 and TRBJ2-5, with a weak D call TRBD1 (7 bases). The CDR3 contains 13 residues. V gave up 0 bases and J gave up 7 bases, with 10 bases separating them. Looked up from germline, CDR1 is SGDLS and CDR2 is YYNGEE. For the CDR3, the DNA is TGTGCCAGCAGCGTAGGCCAGGGGGGGACCCAGTACTTC. Amino acids: CASSVGQGGTQYF.

This clone was seen just once. This sequence joins TRBV18 and TRBJ2-5; 12 positions match TRBD2. The CDR3 is 15 amino acids. The J segment lost 5 bases and the V segment lost 3 bases, leaving 4 bases of the junction unmatched. Germline-derived CDR1 and CDR2 are KGHSH and LQKENI. CDR3 DNA: TGTGCCAGCTCACCCTCTAGCGGGGGGGCGGAGACCCAGTACTTC. This encodes CASSPSSGGAETQYF. Full variable domain (remainder filled in from reference TRBV18 and TRBJ2-5): NAGVMQNPRHLVRRRGQEARLRCSPMKGHSHVYWYRQLPEEGLKFMVYLQKENIIDESGMPKERFSAEFPKEGPSILRIQQVVRGDSAAYFCASSPSSGGAETQYFGPGTRLLVL.

The CDR3 here is CASSRPEAGGEKLFF. Written as DNA, the CDR3 is TGTGCCAGCTCCCGGCCGGAGGCAGGGGGAGAAAAACTGTTTTTT. The chain has TRBV5-4 and TRBJ1-4; TRBD1 aligns across 7 bases. The length of the CDR3 is 15 residues. Germline V gives CDR1 SGHNT, CDR2 YYREEE (reference sequence). V lost 7 bases to trimming and J lost 8 bases; unmatched junction nucleotides: 14.

The chain links TRBV1 to TRBJ2-3; the D call TRBD2 from the table was never checked on the DNA. TRBV1 is a known pseudogene. CDR3 length equals 15 residues. CDR3 sequence reads: CTSLPFSGGVDTQYF. For the CDR3, the DNA is TGCACCAGCCTACCCTTTAGCGGGGGGGTCGATACGCAGTATTTT.

This clone was counted a single time. This rearrangement joins TRBV6-5 to TRBJ1-6; 7 bases map to TRBD1. Germline assignment: CDR1 MNHEY and CDR2 SVGAGI. With 2 bases clipped from V and 4 bases from J, the junction kept 5 bases outside the gene matches. This CDR3 has 16 residues. This CDR3 is CASSYGQAQYNSPLHF. CDR3 bases: TGTGCCAGCAGTTACGGACAGGCCCAATATAATTCACCCCTCCACTTT.